This TCR beta chain is drawn from a study of CD8+ T cells in alopecia areata. Study results and limitations: Compared with mice, patients displayed less clear TCR sharing, possibly for HLA-related reasons. Relative to normal scalp, lesional scalp, especially alopecia totalis/universalis, showed higher clonality.

Separation by sorting yielded CD4+ and CD8+ T cells from PBMCs. CDR1 SQVTM and CDR2 ANQGSEA come from the germline V gene. Trimming took 7 bases from V and 2 from J, leaving 11 bases between them. The CDR3 contains 12 residues. RNA was isolated and reverse transcribed to cDNA, the sequencing template. Measured with immunoSEQ multiplex PCR; TCRdb has only the in-frame clones, and not every one. Here the sample spans a few hundred thousand clones, 56% being singletons. Worth noting for this clone: Its antigen is undetermined.

The TCR was taken from a human donor in good health. Material: CD8+ T cells sorted from blood. The V and J genes are TRBV29-1 and TRBJ2-5; D could derive from TRBD1 or TRBD2 (5 bases each). The CDR3 bases are TGCAGCGCCTGGGACCTTCAAGAGACCCAGTACTTC. This gives the protein CSAWDLQETQYF.